This TCR beta chain is from a study of CD8 T cells in ankylosing spondylitis. General observations from the study: A TCR beta motif of several highly homologous variants appeared characteristic of ankylosing spondylitis blood. A number of the motif variants had already been described in reactive arthritis synovial fluid and blood. Reportedly, matched ankylosing spondylitis synovial fluid was significantly enriched for disease-linked clones.

To note about this clonotype: The target antigen is unknown.

As the method for making TCR beta libraries, quantitative 5'-RACE with molecular barcodes was used. TCRdb reprocessed the 5' RACE reads via MiXCR and lists one record per CDR3 protein. Of 350,000 to 450,000 distinct CDR3 sequences detected, 20% appear once; the ten largest clones hold roughly 14%. Germline V gene sequence: CDR1 KGHDR, CDR2 SFDVKD. Trimming removed 4 bases from V and 6 bases from J, with 6 bases in between. CDR3 length: 13 amino acids. The specimen sequenced was blood, either unsorted or a sorted T cell fraction (not recorded which). The rearrangement links TRBV24-1 to TRBJ1-6; no reliable D call. The TCR was taken from a male donor with ankylosing spondylitis or in good health (not recorded which). CDR3 sequence: CATSEASNSPLHF. As DNA, the CDR3 is TGTGCCACCAGTGAGGCCAGTAATTCACCCCTCCACTTT.